The 30 T cell receptor beta chains in this list originate from one sample, sequenced in a study of identical twins. TCRdb processed the 5' RACE reads anew with MiXCR; each CDR3 protein has one entry. The data contain about 690,000 distinct CDR3 sequences, approximately 6% of them singletons. Source material: naive T cells sorted from blood. All receptors derive from a man aged 18 to 30 in good health.

This clonotype was picked up a small number of times. The chain recombines TRBV7-7 with TRBJ2-1; 10 bases match TRBD1. Per the germline V gene, CDR1 is SSHAT and CDR2 is FNYEAQ (reference sequence). V lost 6 bases and J lost 9; bases outside the gene matches: 5. The CDR3 extends over 13 amino acids. The CDR3 nucleotides are TGTGCCAGCAGTTATGACAGGGGGCTTGAGCAGTTCTTC. It codes for CASSYDRGLEQFF.

This clonotype was seen at least ten times. This chain uses TRBV12-3 or TRBV12-4 with TRBJ1-2; D gene ambiguous. This CDR3 is 11 amino acids long. V lost 7 bases, J lost 8 bases, and 11 bases lay in between. CDR3 sequence: CASTSLRGYTF. CDR3 nucleotide sequence: TGTGCCAGCACCTCTCTGAGGGGCTACACCTTC.

This clonotype was seen repeatedly, ten times or more. The chain links TRBV12-3 or TRBV12-4 to TRBJ2-3; 8 positions agree with TRBD1. The CDR3 is made up of 14 amino acids. V lost 10 bases, J lost 0 bases, and 6 bases stayed unmatched. In nucleotides, the CDR3 is TGTGCCACCGCGGGACAGGCAAGCACAGATACGCAGTATTTT. This codes for CATAGQASTDTQYF.

This clonotype appeared many times. CDR3 sequence (DNA): TGTGCCAGCAGCCAAGTCGGAGAGCAGTACTTC. It translates to CASSQVGEQYF. The V call is TRBV7-2, the J call TRBJ2-7; no clear D gene. This CDR3 has 11 amino acids. Trimming left V 5 bases short and J 7 bases short, with 9 bases between. CDR1 and CDR2 (germline): SGHTA, FQGNSA.

This clonotype has only a few counts. The rearrangement links TRBV12-3 or TRBV12-4 to TRBJ2-1, with D maybe TRBD2 (6 bases). The CDR3 is made up of 15 amino acids. V shed 6 bases and J shed 5 bases, with 17 bases lying between them. CDR3 bases: TGTGCCAGCAGAGTAACCGGGACTCTGAACAATGAGCAGTTCTTC. This codes for CASRVTGTLNNEQFF.

This clonotype was detected many times. V usage is TRBV12-3 or TRBV12-4 and J usage is TRBJ2-5; unclear D gene. Trimming cost V 3 bases and J 9 bases, with 14 bases left between them. This CDR3 is 13 amino acids long. This chain's CDR3 is CASSLGVRLPQYF. Here the CDR3 DNA reads TGTGCCAGCAGTTTGGGTGTACGATTGCCCCAGTACTTC.

The chain carries TRBV18 and TRBJ2-5; no clear D. The germline V gene has CDR1 KGHSH and CDR2 LQKENI. The CDR3 consists of 15 residues. V was shortened by 1 base and J by 2 bases, with 11 bases between the two germline ends. CDR3 region: CASSPQRRDQETQYF. CDR3 nucleotide sequence: TGTGCCAGCTCACCACAGCGCCGAGATCAAGAGACCCAGTACTTC. The whole variable domain, filled in from reference TRBV18 and TRBJ2-5, reads NAGVMQNPRHLVRRRGQEARLRCSPMKGHSHVYWYRQLPEEGLKFMVYLQKENIIDESGMPKERFSAEFPKEGPSILRIQQVVRGDSAAYFCASSPQRRDQETQYFGPGTRLLVL.

This clonotype was found a few times. This chain connects TRBV3-1 to TRBJ2-3; D is ambiguous. Germline loops: CDR1 LGHDT, CDR2 YNNKEL (reference sequence). V was shortened by 1 base and J by 0 bases, with 8 bases between the two germline ends. The CDR3 is 15 amino acids. Here the CDR3 DNA reads TGTGCCAGCAGCCAAGTTATAGGCAGCACAGATACGCAGTATTTT. Amino acid sequence: CASSQVIGSTDTQYF.

Many counts were recorded for this clonotype. J is TRBJ2-1 and V is TRBV4-1; 12 positions agree with TRBD2. Looked up from germline, CDR1 is MGHRA and CDR2 is YSYEKL. Trimming cost V 5 bases and J 7 bases; bases outside gene matches: 9. The CDR3 loop spans 16 amino acids. CDR3 nucleotide sequence: TGCGCCAGCAGCACGACCCGACTAGCGGGAGTAAATGAGCAGTTCTTC. This translates into CASSTTRLAGVNEQFF.

This clonotype was observed a few times. The J gene is TRBJ1-1, the V gene TRBV19, with no clear D. Germline V gene sequence: CDR1 LNHDA, CDR2 SQIVND (reference sequence). The CDR3 length is 14 residues. V gave up 0 bases and J gave up 10 bases, with 15 bases separating them. CDR3 DNA: TGTGCCAGTAGTATAGACCTCCGACGGGTCAGAGCTTTCTTT. Its translation: CASSIDLRRVRAFF.

This clonotype has just a few counts. The rearrangement uses TRBV25-1 and TRBJ2-3, with D perhaps matching TRBD2 (6 bases). The CDR3 has 15 amino acids. V lost 3 bases to trimming and J lost 0 bases, with 10 bases between them. The germline CDR1 and CDR2 sequences are MGHDK and SYGVNS. CDR3 bases: TGTGCCAGCAGTGAGGGACTTACTAGCACAGATACGCAGTATTTT. Translated, it gives CASSEGLTSTDTQYF.

This clonotype has ten or more counts. The chain combines TRBV30 with TRBJ2-2, with D unclear. Deletions cut 3 bases from V and 8 bases from J, with 16 bases between. CDR1 and CDR2 from the germline V gene are GTSNPN and SVGIG (reference sequence). The CDR3 is made up of 14 amino acids. CDR3: CAWSAVGALGELFF. CDR3 coding DNA: TGTGCCTGGAGCGCTGTAGGAGCGCTGGGGGAGCTGTTTTTT.

The table lists this clonotype with many counts. The rearrangement joins TRBV12-3 or TRBV12-4 to TRBJ2-1, with 9 bases aligning to TRBD2. The CDR3 loop spans 15 amino acids. Trimming took 3 bases from V and 10 from J; bases not matched to a gene: 10. CDR3: CASSLRGLAGEEQFF. Here the CDR3 DNA reads TGTGCCAGCAGTTTGAGGGGACTAGCAGGAGAGGAGCAGTTCTTC.

At least ten counts were recorded for this clonotype. The genes are TRBV15 and TRBJ2-5; the D gene is possibly TRBD1 (5 bases). In germline, CDR1 is LNHNV, CDR2 YYDKDF (reference sequence). Trimming took off 7 bases at V and 2 bases at J, with 11 bases between the two ends. There are 13 residues in the CDR3. CDR3 protein: CATKGGAQETQYF. The CDR3 nucleotides read TGTGCCACCAAAGGTGGGGCGCAAGAGACCCAGTACTTC.

This clonotype was observed at least ten times. The CDR3 nucleotides are TGTGCCAGCAGCCCAGGGGACAGGGAGAACACTGAAGCTTTCTTT. The encoded protein is CASSPGDRENTEAFF. The chain uses TRBV9 and TRBJ1-1; 9 positions match TRBD1. With 4 bases clipped from V and 1 base from J, the junction kept 5 bases outside the gene matches. The germline CDR1 and CDR2 sequences are SGDLS and YYNGEE. The CDR3 totals 15 residues. Looking up the rest from reference TRBV9 and TRBJ1-1 gives the full variable domain: DSGVTQTPKHLITATGQRVTLRCSPRSGDLSVYWYQQSLDQGLQFLIQYYNGEERAKGNILERFSAQQFPDLHSELNLSSLELGDSALYFCASSPGDRENTEAFFGQGTRLTVV.

The table lists this clonotype with many counts. This rearrangement joins TRBV5-5 to TRBJ2-3; TRBD1 or TRBD2 may be the D gene (5 bases each). Trimming stripped 0 bases from V and 3 bases from J, with 14 bases between. The germline gives CDR1 SGHKS, CDR2 YYEKEE (reference sequence). CDR3 length: 16 amino acids. CDR3 amino acids: CASSLDRGALTDTQYF. In nucleotides, the CDR3 is TGTGCCAGCAGCTTGGATCGAGGGGCTCTGACAGATACGCAGTATTTT.

The table lists this clonotype with many counts. The V and J genes are TRBV7-9 and TRBJ2-3; D remains ambiguous. The germline CDR1 and CDR2 sequences are SEHNR and FQNEAQ (reference sequence). This CDR3 is 13 amino acids long. V was trimmed by 2 bases and J by 2 bases, leaving 5 bases between them. The CDR3 DNA sequence: TGTGCCAGCAGCTTACCGGCCACAGATACGCAGTATTTT. This gives the protein CASSLPATDTQYF.

The V and J genes are TRBV2 and TRBJ2-2; D is uncertain. The V gene lost 6 bases and the J gene lost 5 bases, with 10 bases spanning the gap. Germline lookup yields CDR1 SNHLY and CDR2 FYNNEI. The CDR3 consists of 13 residues. CDR3 amino acids: CASRPQDTGELFF. For the CDR3, the DNA is TGTGCCAGCAGGCCGCAGGATACCGGGGAGCTGTTTTTT.

This clonotype was seen a handful of times. CDR3 loop: CASSFLRSRGDEQYF. The CDR3 coding sequence is TGTGCCAGCAGTTTTTTGCGGTCGCGCGGGGACGAGCAGTACTTC. This chain joins TRBV6-5 and TRBJ2-7, with TRBD2 as a possible D gene (6 bases). Trimming shortened V by 4 bases and J by 5 bases, and 18 bases separated the two germline ends. This CDR3 spans 15 amino acids. CDR1 is MNHEY, CDR2 SVGAGI, per germline.

In its sample, this clonotype was seen many times. The chain joins TRBV3-1 to TRBJ2-3, with TRBD2 matching 10 bases. The CDR3 sequence is 17 residues long. V trimming: 0 bases; J trimming: 5 bases; junction bases outside the gene matches: 8. The germline V gene has CDR1 LGHDT and CDR2 YNNKEL (reference sequence). This chain's CDR3 is CASSQDGLAAFLDTQYF. The DNA of the CDR3 is TGTGCCAGCAGCCAAGACGGACTAGCGGCCTTCTTAGATACGCAGTATTTT.

At least ten counts were recorded for this clonotype. V usage is TRBV20-1 and J usage is TRBJ2-1, with TRBD2 matching 12 bases. The germline CDR1 and CDR2 sequences are DFQATT and SNEGSKA (reference sequence). This CDR3 spans 13 amino acids. V shed 6 bases, J shed 8 bases, and the junction held 5 bases outside the gene matches. The CDR3 loop reads CSARTSGNHEQFF. The CDR3 region has the DNA TGCAGTGCACGGACTAGCGGGAACCATGAGCAGTTCTTC.

This clonotype has at least ten counts. The chain links TRBV4-2 to TRBJ2-7; TRBD1 or TRBD2 may be the D gene (5 bases each). V lost 0 bases to trimming and J lost 5 bases, with 14 bases between them. The CDR3 has 15 residues. Germline CDR1 LGHNA, CDR2 YNFKEQ. This CDR3 is CASSQEMGTSNEQYF. The CDR3 DNA sequence: TGTGCCAGCAGCCAAGAAATGGGGACCTCGAACGAGCAGTACTTC.

This clonotype has only a few counts. The chain uses TRBV12-3 or TRBV12-4 and TRBJ2-1; 8 nucleotides match TRBD1. The V segment lost 3 bases and the J segment 2 bases; nucleotides outside the gene matches: 6. CDR3 length equals 16 residues. DNA of the CDR3: TGTGCCAGCAGTTTTCTCCCGGGACAGGCCTACAATGAGCAGTTCTTC. Protein product: CASSFLPGQAYNEQFF.

This clonotype was picked up many times. The genes are TRBV20-1 and TRBJ2-1, with D perhaps matching TRBD2 (6 bases). The CDR3 covers 15 residues. CDR1 is DFQATT and CDR2 is SNEGSKA in the germline V gene (reference sequence). V was clipped by 5 bases and J by 3 bases, with 17 bases between them. CDR3 sequence (DNA): TGCAGTGCTTCTTACCGGGACTTGGTCTACAATGAGCAGTTCTTC. Encoded protein: CSASYRDLVYNEQFF.

This clonotype has just a few counts. The J gene is TRBJ2-1, the V gene TRBV30; TRBD1 or TRBD2 may be the D gene (6 bases each). Germline V gene lookup returns CDR1 GTSNPN and CDR2 SVGIG (reference sequence). The CDR3 loop spans 17 amino acids. Trimming took off 4 bases at V and 5 bases at J, with 24 bases between the two ends. The CDR3 is CAWIGAAGPRGDNEQFF. Here the CDR3 DNA reads TGTGCCTGGATTGGAGCAGCGGGCCCCAGGGGCGACAATGAGCAGTTCTTC.

A few counts support this clonotype. The J gene is TRBJ2-3, the V gene TRBV7-3; maybe TRBD1 (6 bases). Germline values: CDR1 SGHTA, CDR2 FQGTGA. The CDR3 totals 14 residues. The V gene lost 5 bases and the J gene lost 5 bases, with 14 bases spanning the gap. CDR3 region: CASSGGGRGDTQYF. CDR3 coding DNA: TGTGCCAGCAGCGGTGGGGGCCGGGGAGATACGCAGTATTTT.

The sample holds many counts of this clonotype. The genes are TRBV5-1 and TRBJ2-3; D call uncertain. The CDR3 consists of 12 residues. Trimming took 4 bases from V and 3 from J, leaving 6 bases between them. CDR1 and CDR2 (germline): SGHRS, YFSETQ. CDR3 DNA: TGCGCCAGCAGCCGACAAACAGATACGCAGTATTTT. It yields the protein CASSRQTDTQYF.

V gene TRBV11-3 combines with J gene TRBJ2-7; D remains ambiguous. The CDR3 is made up of 14 amino acids. V shed 5 bases and J shed 0 bases, with 11 bases lying between them. CDR1 and CDR2 from the germline V gene are SGHNT and YENEEA. The CDR3: CASSRKASSYEQYV. CDR3 bases: TGTGCCAGCAGCCGAAAAGCGAGCTCCTACGAGCAGTACGTC.

There are many counts of this clonotype. The junction and the germline gene differ at one end; a read error may be behind it. The rearrangement joins TRBV10-3 to TRBJ2-3, with D perhaps given as TRBD1 or TRBD2 (5 bases each). CDR1 is ENHRY, CDR2 SYGVKD, per germline. The CDR3 runs to 15 residues. This CDR3 is CAIRESDRGPDTQYF. CDR3 nucleotide sequence: TGTGCCATCAGGGAGTCGGATAGGGGACCAGATACGCAGTATTTT.

This chain uses TRBV10-3 with TRBJ2-5, with TRBD1 identical over 8 bases. V was pared by 0 bases and J by 2 bases, with 8 bases of the junction left unmatched. The CDR3 spans 17 residues. Germline V gene sequence: CDR1 ENHRY, CDR2 SYGVKD. The DNA for the CDR3 is TGTGCCATCAGTGAGTCCTACAACACAGGGGGACAAGAGACCCAGTACTTC. It specifies CAISESYNTGGQETQYF.